This TCR beta chain was sequenced during a study of OX40 agonist ivuxolimab in advanced cancers. On the study more broadly: Partial responses occurred in three patients (one hepatocellular carcinoma, two cutaneous melanoma).

A remark on this clone: Antigen: not known.

Study-wide findings and caveats: Expanded clones were, on average, more numerous among CD8+ T cells than CD4+. Clonal expansion in partial responders at 0.1-3.0 mg/kg ranked among the lowest. Clonal expansion was seen in CD4+ and CD8+ blood T cells by week 6 at 0.1 to 3.0 mg/kg.

In germline, CDR1 is SNHLY, CDR2 FYNNEI. CDR3 length: 13 amino acids. V dropped 7 bases and J dropped 1 base, with 11 bases sitting between them. The table came from immunoSEQ multiplex PCR; TCRdb's copy has only in-frame clones and leaves some out. The data contain about 50,000 clones, almost 90% of them seen just once; the ten biggest clones take up about 1%. The rearrangement joins TRBV2 to TRBJ2-7, with a possible D match to TRBD2 (5 bases). This sequence was found in an adult with an advanced solid tumor such as melanoma, head and neck, liver or kidney cancer. This specimen was CD4+ or CD8+ T cells sorted from blood, taken in a trial of the OX40 agonist ivuxolimab. CDR3 DNA: TGTGCCAGCATCGCGACGGGGTCCTACGAGCAGTACTTC. Its protein product is CASIATGSYEQYF. Full variable domain (missing parts from reference TRBV2 and TRBJ2-7): EPEVTQTPSHQVTQMGQEVILRCVPISNHLYFYWYRQILGQKVEFLVSFYNNEISEKSEIFDDQFSVERPDGSNFTLKIRSTKLEDSAMYFCASIATGSYEQYFGPGTRLTVT.